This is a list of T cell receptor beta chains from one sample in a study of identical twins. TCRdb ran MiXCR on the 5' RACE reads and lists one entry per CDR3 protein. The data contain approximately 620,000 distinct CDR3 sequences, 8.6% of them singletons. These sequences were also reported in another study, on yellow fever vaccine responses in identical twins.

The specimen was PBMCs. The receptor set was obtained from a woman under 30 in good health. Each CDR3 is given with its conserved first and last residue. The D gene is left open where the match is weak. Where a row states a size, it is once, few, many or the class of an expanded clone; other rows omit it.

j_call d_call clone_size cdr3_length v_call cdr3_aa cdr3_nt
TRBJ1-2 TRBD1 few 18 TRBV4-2 CASSQDPRPGQGSDGYTF TGTGCCAGCAGCCAAGACCCTAGACCGGGACAGGGTAGCGATGGCTACACCTTC
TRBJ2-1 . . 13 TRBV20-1 CSAPYTWGNEQFF TGCAGTGCCCCGTATACCTGGGGAAATGAGCAGTTCTTC
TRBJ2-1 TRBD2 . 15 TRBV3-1 CASCQVAGDYNEQFF TGTGCCAGCTGCCAAGTTGCGGGAGATTACAATGAGCAGTTCTTC
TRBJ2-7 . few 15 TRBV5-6 CASSLRAGNRYEQYF TGTGCCAGCAGCTTGCGGGCGGGGAATCGCTACGAGCAGTACTTC
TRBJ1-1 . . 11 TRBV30 CAWKEGTEAFF TGTGCCTGGAAGGAAGGTACTGAAGCTTTCTTT
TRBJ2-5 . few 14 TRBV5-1 CASSLADSPETQYF TGCGCCAGCAGCTTGGCAGACTCGCCGGAGACCCAGTACTTC
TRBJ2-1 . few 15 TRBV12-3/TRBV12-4 CASSFLMEGSNEQFF TGTGCCAGCAGTTTTTTGATGGAGGGTTCCAATGAGCAGTTCTTC
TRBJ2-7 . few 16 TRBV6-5 CASSYSRGAIRYEQYF TGTGCCAGCAGTTACTCGCGCGGGGCGATTCGCTACGAGCAGTACTTC
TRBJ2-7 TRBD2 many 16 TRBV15 CATSILRSGGTYEQYF TGTGCCACCAGCATATTAAGATCGGGGGGAACCTACGAGCAGTACTTC
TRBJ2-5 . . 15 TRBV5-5 CASSLGREYQETQYF TGTGCCAGCAGCTTGGGCAGAGAGTACCAAGAGACCCAGTACTTC
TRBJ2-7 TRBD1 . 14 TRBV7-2 CASSPDRVNYEQYF TGTGCCAGCAGCCCGGACAGGGTTAACTACGAGCAGTACTTC
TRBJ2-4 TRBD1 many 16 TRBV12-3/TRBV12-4 CASSFGGRGQGQIQYF TGTGCCAGCAGTTTCGGGGGGAGGGGACAGGGGCAAATTCAGTACTTC
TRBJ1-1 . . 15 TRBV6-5 CASSYSNLVGAQAFF TGTGCCAGCAGTTACTCGAACCTAGTGGGGGCGCAGGCTTTCTTT
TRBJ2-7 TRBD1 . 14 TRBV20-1 CSARTGTGRYEQYF TGCAGTGCTAGAACCGGGACAGGGCGCTACGAGCAGTACTTC
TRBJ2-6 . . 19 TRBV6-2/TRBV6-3 CASTRMTGLISSGANVLTF TGTGCCAGCACAAGGATGACAGGCCTCATCTCCTCTGGGGCCAACGTCCTGACTTTC
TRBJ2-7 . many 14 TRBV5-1 CASSLQFGVYEQYF TGCGCCAGCAGCTTACAGTTCGGGGTTTACGAGCAGTACTTC
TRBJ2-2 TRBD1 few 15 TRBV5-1 CASSTGQGGAGELFF TGCGCCAGCAGCACGGGACAGGGAGGGGCCGGGGAGCTGTTTTTT
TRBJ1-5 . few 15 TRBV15 CATSRDTNSNQPQHF TGTGCCACCTCCCGGGACACAAATAGCAATCAGCCCCAGCATTTT
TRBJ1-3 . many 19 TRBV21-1 CASSKAEDRGRSSGNTIYF TGTGCCAGCAGCAAAGCAGAGGACAGGGGTCGAAGCTCTGGAAACACCATATATTTT
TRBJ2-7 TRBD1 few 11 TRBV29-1 CSVYRGYEQYF TGCAGCGTCTACAGGGGTTACGAGCAGTACTTC
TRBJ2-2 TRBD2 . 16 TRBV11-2 CASSYSGRLNTGELFF TGTGCCAGCAGTTATAGCGGGAGGCTCAACACCGGGGAGCTGTTTTTT
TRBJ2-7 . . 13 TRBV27 CASSSRLEYEQYF TGTGCCAGCAGTTCCCGACTGGAGTACGAGCAGTACTTC
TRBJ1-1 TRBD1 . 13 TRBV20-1 CSADKQGATEAFF TGCAGTGCTGATAAACAGGGGGCCACTGAAGCTTTCTTT
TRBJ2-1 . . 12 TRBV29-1 CSVVGAPNEQFF TGCAGCGTTGTCGGGGCGCCTAATGAGCAGTTCTTC
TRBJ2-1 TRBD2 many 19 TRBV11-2 CASSSRPPSGSLSYNEQFF TGTGCCAGCAGCTCCCGTCCCCCTAGCGGGTCTTTATCCTACAATGAGCAGTTCTTC
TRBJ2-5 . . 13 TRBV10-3 CAISELGRETQYF TGTGCCATCAGTGAATTGGGCAGAGAGACCCAGTACTTC